Detailed here is one T cell receptor (beta chain). This specimen belongs to a study of human T cells and chemical hapten exposure. TCRdb redid the calling of the RACE reads with MiXCR, one entry per CDR3 protein. The sample consists of 350,000 to 400,000 distinct CDR3 sequences, just under 6.5% of them appearing once. Time point indicated: patch test 2, 6 weeks after DPC sensitization. Sample treatment: therapeutic diphenylcyclopropenone sensitization with weekly scalp DPC. Unfractionated whole blood yielded the extracted total RNA. The V end lost 4 bases, the J end lost 5 bases, and 5 bases lay between the germline ends. The CDR3 runs to 11 residues. The germline CDR1 and CDR2 sequences are LGHDT and YNNKEL (reference sequence).

Sequenced here: whole blood, sampled in connection with sensitization to the hapten diphenylcyclopropenone (DPC). The gene calls are TRBV3-1 and TRBJ2-5, with unresolved D. The sequence was obtained from a woman aged 18-29 years with alopecia areata. Some clones in this sample may be carry-over from other donors' samples. CDR3 region: CASSRWETQYF. The CDR3 DNA sequence: TGTGCCAGCAGCCGCTGGGAGACCCAGTACTTC.